This is a list of T cell receptor beta chains from one sample in a study of blood T cell repertoires in COVID-19. The repertoire was sequenced with immunoSEQ multiplex PCR; TCRdb's copy has only in-frame clones and lacks some. The sample shows roughly 250,000 clones, 70% to 90% of them seen only once. The specimen sequenced was PBMCs or T cells enriched from blood (not recorded which). The source of these receptors is a woman aged 25 to 39 who had recovered from COVID-19. Both conserved end residues are part of each CDR3. Fields, in order: J gene, D gene, clone size, V gene, CDR3 DNA, CDR3 protein. A D gene is named only where the DNA matches it firmly. Size tells how often a clone was seen (once, few, many) or the class of an expanded clone, and some rows leave it out.

J gene: TRBJ2-3; D gene: TRBD1; clone size: .; V gene: TRBV5-5; CDR3 DNA: TGTGCCAGCAGCTTGCGGCCGGGACAGAGGAGCACAGATACGCAGTATTTT; CDR3 protein: CASSLRPGQRSTDTQYF
J gene: TRBJ2-4; D gene: TRBD2; clone size: .; V gene: TRBV4-2; CDR3 DNA: TGTGCCAGCAGCCAAGCTAGCGGTAAAAACATTCAGTACTTC; CDR3 protein: CASSQASGKNIQYF
J gene: TRBJ2-7; D gene: .; clone size: few; V gene: TRBV28; CDR3 DNA: TGTGCCAGCAGTTTAATTAGTATGGTCCACGAGCAGTACTTC; CDR3 protein: CASSLISMVHEQYF
J gene: TRBJ2-2; D gene: TRBD1; clone size: .; V gene: TRBV11-2; CDR3 DNA: TGTGCCAGCAGCCAGACAGGGGCCACCGGGGAGCTGTTTTTT; CDR3 protein: CASSQTGATGELFF
J gene: TRBJ1-4; D gene: .; clone size: .; V gene: TRBV7-8; CDR3 DNA: TGTGCCAGCAGCCCCGGGGGTAGGGAAAAACTGTTTTTT; CDR3 protein: CASSPGGREKLFF
J gene: TRBJ1-2; D gene: .; clone size: .; V gene: TRBV9; CDR3 DNA: TGTGCCAGCAGCCAAAGATCCGGCGACGGAGCAACCTTACTGTTC; CDR3 protein: CASSQRSGDGATLLF
J gene: TRBJ2-1; D gene: TRBD1; clone size: .; V gene: TRBV24-1; CDR3 DNA: TGTGCCACCAGTGATGAGGGACAGGGTGGCAATGAGCAGTTCTTC; CDR3 protein: CATSDEGQGGNEQFF
J gene: TRBJ1-2; D gene: .; clone size: .; V gene: TRBV5-1; CDR3 DNA: TGCGCCAGCAGCTCACCCCGGGACTCTCGCTACACCTTC; CDR3 protein: CASSSPRDSRYTF
J gene: TRBJ1-5; D gene: .; clone size: .; V gene: TRBV27; CDR3 DNA: TGTGCCAGCAGTTTATGGGGGGGGGAAATACAGCCCCAGCATTTT; CDR3 protein: CASSLWGGEIQPQHF
J gene: TRBJ2-7; D gene: TRBD1; clone size: .; V gene: TRBV5-1; CDR3 DNA: TGCGCCAGCAGTCTGACAGGGGGTCTATCCTACGAGCAGTACTTC; CDR3 protein: CASSLTGGLSYEQYF
J gene: TRBJ1-2; D gene: .; clone size: .; V gene: TRBV6-5; CDR3 DNA: TGTGCCAGCAGTTACTCGGGACTGTCGAATGGCTACACCTTC; CDR3 protein: CASSYSGLSNGYTF
J gene: TRBJ1-5; D gene: .; clone size: .; V gene: TRBV7-8; CDR3 DNA: TGTGCCAGCAGCTTATACTCGGGCAGAGAGGGCTATAGCAATCAGCCCCAGCATTTT; CDR3 protein: CASSLYSGREGYSNQPQHF
J gene: TRBJ2-1; D gene: .; clone size: .; V gene: TRBV10-3; CDR3 DNA: TGTGCCATCAGCATACTGCTAGCAGGGGACAATGAGCAGTTCTTC; CDR3 protein: CAISILLAGDNEQFF
J gene: TRBJ1-2; D gene: TRBD1; clone size: .; V gene: TRBV18; CDR3 DNA: TGTGCCAGCTCACCCACAGGCATACGGGACAGGACTTCTAACTATGGCTACACCTTC; CDR3 protein: CASSPTGIRDRTSNYGYTF
J gene: TRBJ2-7; D gene: TRBD1; clone size: .; V gene: TRBV7-2; CDR3 DNA: TGTGCCAGCAGCTTAGTGGGACAGGGACAACAGTACTTC; CDR3 protein: CASSLVGQGQQYF
J gene: TRBJ2-2; D gene: .; clone size: .; V gene: TRBV6-5; CDR3 DNA: TGTGCCAGCCTCGCGAACACCGGGGAGCTGTTTTTT; CDR3 protein: CASLANTGELFF
J gene: TRBJ2-7; D gene: .; clone size: few; V gene: TRBV28; CDR3 DNA: TGTGCCAGCAGTTTAGGGGGCAGGCTTGGGGACGAGCAGTACTTC; CDR3 protein: CASSLGGRLGDEQYF
J gene: TRBJ2-5; D gene: TRBD2; clone size: .; V gene: TRBV6-2/TRBV6-3; CDR3 DNA: TGTGCCAGCAGTTACTGGCGGGGGGCCGGGGAGACCCAGTACTTC; CDR3 protein: CASSYWRGAGETQYF
J gene: TRBJ1-2; D gene: .; clone size: .; V gene: TRBV7-3; CDR3 DNA: TGTGCCAGCAGCTTACACCAGGACTATGGCTACACCTTC; CDR3 protein: CASSLHQDYGYTF
J gene: TRBJ1-5; D gene: TRBD1; clone size: once; V gene: TRBV28; CDR3 DNA: TGTGCCAGCAGACCGACAGGGAACAATCAGCCCCAGCATTTT; CDR3 protein: CASRPTGNNQPQHF
J gene: TRBJ1-4; D gene: .; clone size: once; V gene: TRBV11-3; CDR3 DNA: TGTGCCAGCAGCTTAGATCATGGGCAAAAACTGTTTTTT; CDR3 protein: CASSLDHGQKLFF
J gene: TRBJ1-6; D gene: TRBD1; clone size: .; V gene: TRBV25-1; CDR3 DNA: TGTGCCAGCAGTGAACCCGGACAGGGACGGACCCTCCACTTT; CDR3 protein: CASSEPGQGRTLHF
J gene: TRBJ1-2; D gene: TRBD1; clone size: .; V gene: TRBV7-2; CDR3 DNA: TGTGCCAGCAGCTTAGCTGGGCAGGGGGGAGGCTACACCTTC; CDR3 protein: CASSLAGQGGGYTF
J gene: TRBJ2-1; D gene: .; clone size: .; V gene: TRBV28; CDR3 DNA: TGTGCCAGCAGTCCAATGCGACTCTCCCACTACGAGCAGTTCTTC; CDR3 protein: CASSPMRLSHYEQFF
J gene: TRBJ1-4; D gene: .; clone size: once; V gene: TRBV5-5; CDR3 DNA: TGTGCCAGCAGCTTGGCAGGAATTGCAACTAATGAAAAACTGTTTTTT; CDR3 protein: CASSLAGIATNEKLFF
J gene: TRBJ1-2; D gene: TRBD1; clone size: .; V gene: TRBV19; CDR3 DNA: TGTGCCAGTAGTATACGGACAGGGGGGGATGGCTACACCTTC; CDR3 protein: CASSIRTGGDGYTF
J gene: TRBJ2-1; D gene: TRBD1; clone size: .; V gene: TRBV10-1; CDR3 DNA: TGCGCCAGCAGTGAGGGGGACAGGTTTTACAATGAGCAGTTCTTC; CDR3 protein: CASSEGDRFYNEQFF
J gene: TRBJ2-1; D gene: .; clone size: .; V gene: TRBV19; CDR3 DNA: TGTGCCAGTAGTATCAGGGCTGAGCAGTTCTTC; CDR3 protein: CASSIRAEQFF
J gene: TRBJ1-2; D gene: TRBD1; clone size: once; V gene: TRBV29-1; CDR3 DNA: TGCAGCGCCCTGGGGACAGGGAGCTATGGCTACACCTTC; CDR3 protein: CSALGTGSYGYTF